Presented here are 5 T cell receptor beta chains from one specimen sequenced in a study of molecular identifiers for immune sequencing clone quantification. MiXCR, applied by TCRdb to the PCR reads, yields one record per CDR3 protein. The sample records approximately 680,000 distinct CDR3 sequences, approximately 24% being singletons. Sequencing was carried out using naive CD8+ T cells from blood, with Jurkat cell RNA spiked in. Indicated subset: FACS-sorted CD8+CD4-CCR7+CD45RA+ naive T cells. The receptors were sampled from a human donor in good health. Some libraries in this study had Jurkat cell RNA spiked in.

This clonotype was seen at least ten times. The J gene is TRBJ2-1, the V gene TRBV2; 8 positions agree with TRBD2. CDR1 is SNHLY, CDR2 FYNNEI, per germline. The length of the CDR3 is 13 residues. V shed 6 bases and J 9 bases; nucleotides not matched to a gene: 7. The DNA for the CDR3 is TGTGCCAGCAGGGGACTAGGAGGTGCTGAGCAGTTCTTC. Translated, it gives CASRGLGGAEQFF. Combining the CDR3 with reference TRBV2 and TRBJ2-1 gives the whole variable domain EPEVTQTPSHQVTQMGQEVILRCVPISNHLYFYWYRQILGQKVEFLVSFYNNEISEKSEIFDDQFSVERPDGSNFTLKIRSTKLEDSAMYFCASRGLGGAEQFFGPGTRLTVL.

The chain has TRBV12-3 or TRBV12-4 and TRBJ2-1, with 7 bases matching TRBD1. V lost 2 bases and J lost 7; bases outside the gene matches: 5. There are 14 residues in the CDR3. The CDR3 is CASSLSSRGNEQFF. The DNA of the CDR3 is TGTGCCAGCAGTTTATCGTCCAGGGGGAATGAGCAGTTCTTC.

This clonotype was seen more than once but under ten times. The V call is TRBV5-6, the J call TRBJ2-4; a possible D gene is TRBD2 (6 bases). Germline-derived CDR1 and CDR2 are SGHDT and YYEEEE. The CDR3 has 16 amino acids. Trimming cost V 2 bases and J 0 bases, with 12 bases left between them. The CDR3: CASSLVGGRAKNIQYF. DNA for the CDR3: TGTGCCAGCAGCTTAGTCGGGGGTCGAGCCAAAAACATTCAGTACTTC.

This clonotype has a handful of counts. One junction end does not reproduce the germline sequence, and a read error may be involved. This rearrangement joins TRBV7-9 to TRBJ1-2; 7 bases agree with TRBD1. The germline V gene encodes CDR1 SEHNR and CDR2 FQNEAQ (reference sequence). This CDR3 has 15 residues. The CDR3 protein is CASNLLDRNPYGYTF. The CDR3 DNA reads TGTGCCAGCAACTTATTGGACAGGAACCCCTATGGCTACACCTTC. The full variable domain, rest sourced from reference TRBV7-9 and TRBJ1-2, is DTGVSQNPRHKITKRGQNVTFRCDPISEHNRLYWYRQTLGQGPEFLTYFQNEAQLEKSRLLSDRFSAERPKGSFSTLEIQRTEQGDSAMYLCASNLLDRNPYGYTFGSGTRLTVV.

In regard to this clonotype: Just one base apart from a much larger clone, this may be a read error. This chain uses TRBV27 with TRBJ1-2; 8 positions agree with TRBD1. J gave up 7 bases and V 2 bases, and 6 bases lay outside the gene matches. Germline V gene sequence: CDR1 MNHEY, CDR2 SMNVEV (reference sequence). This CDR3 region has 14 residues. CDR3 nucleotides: TGTGCCAGCAGTTTAGGGGCAGGGGGCTTTGGCTACACCTTC. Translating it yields CASSLGAGGFGYTF.